These 20 T cell receptor beta chains originate from one sample sequenced in a study of shared clonotypes between healthy human individuals. The data were produced by immunoSEQ multiplex PCR, yet TCRdb's version contains in-frame clones alone and is incomplete. The sample includes more than 80,000 clones, about 68% seen only once; the top ten take approximately 49%. Sequenced sample: memory CD8+ T cells sorted from blood. The subset is: CD45RO+ cells pooled with CCR7-negative TemRA cells. The receptor source for this set is a man aged 25-40 years in good health.

J is TRBJ2-1 and V is TRBV2; 10 positions match TRBD2. The CDR3 has 15 residues. Germline lookup yields CDR1 SNHLY and CDR2 FYNNEI. Trimming at V came to 3 bases and at J to 8 bases, leaving 7 bases not matched to a gene. CDR3 sequence reads: CASSDWTSGFDEQFF. In nucleotides, the CDR3 is TGTGCCAGCAGTGACTGGACTAGCGGCTTCGATGAGCAGTTCTTC. Together with reference TRBV2 and TRBJ2-1, the CDR3 gives the full variable domain: EPEVTQTPSHQVTQMGQEVILRCVPISNHLYFYWYRQILGQKVEFLVSFYNNEISEKSEIFDDQFSVERPDGSNFTLKIRSTKLEDSAMYFCASSDWTSGFDEQFFGPGTRLTVL.

The CDR3 nucleotides read TGCGCCAGCAGCCCGGCGGCTAGCGGGGACCCAAACCTGGACGAGCAGTACTTC. Its translation: CASSPAASGDPNLDEQYF. The chain combines TRBV5-1 with TRBJ2-7; 9 bases match TRBD2. In germline, CDR1 is SGHRS, CDR2 YFSETQ. This CDR3 spans 18 amino acids. Unmatched junction bases numbered 19, after V lost 4 bases and J lost 5 bases.

The V gene is TRBV30, the J gene TRBJ2-3; D gene unclear. The CDR3 extends over 14 amino acids. Germline values: CDR1 GTSNPN, CDR2 SVGIG (reference sequence). Trimming shortened V by 0 bases and J by 0 bases, and 7 bases separated the two germline ends. Here the CDR3 reads CAWSVAASTDTQYF. The CDR3 DNA reads as TGTGCCTGGAGTGTGGCTGCGAGCACAGATACGCAGTATTTT.

This clone turned up a few times. V usage is TRBV21-1 and J usage is TRBJ1-5. TRBV21-1 is an annotated pseudogene. The CDR3 contains 17 residues. DNA for the CDR3: TGTGCCAGCAGCAAAGCGCAGGAGAGGGATAGCAATCAGCCCCAGCATTTT. This codes for CASSKAQERDSNQPQHF.

The chain links TRBV5-1 to TRBJ2-7; D remains unclear. With 0 bases removed from V and 4 bases from J, the gap between germline ends came to 8 bases. This CDR3 spans 13 amino acids. The V gene's germline CDR1 is SGHRS and CDR2 YFSETQ. The CDR3 DNA sequence: TGCGCCAGCAGCTTGGAAGGGTGGTACGAGCAGTACTTC. This translates into CASSLEGWYEQYF. The full variable domain, with the rest looked up from reference TRBV5-1 and TRBJ2-7, is KAGVTQTPRYLIKTRGQQVTLSCSPISGHRSVSWYQQTPGQGLQFLFEYFSETQRNKGNFPGRFSGRQFSNSRSEMNVSTLELGDSALYLCASSLEGWYEQYFGPGTRLTVT.

The chain is built from TRBV5-1 and TRBJ2-7, with 7 nucleotides matching TRBD2. Germline CDR1 is SGHRS and CDR2 is YFSETQ. The ends lost 0 bases at V and 0 bases at J; junction bases unmatched: 15. CDR3 length: 19 residues. The CDR3 sequence: CASSLEARRALATSYEQYF. CDR3 nucleotides: TGCGCCAGCAGCTTGGAAGCCAGACGAGCACTAGCGACCTCCTACGAGCAGTACTTC.

The CDR3 DNA reads as TGTGCCAGCCACCGTCGGGTCACGCGGGCCGGGGAGCTGTTTTTT. Its protein product is CASHRRVTRAGELFF. V usage is TRBV5-6 and J usage is TRBJ2-2; possible D gene TRBD2, 5 bases. The CDR3 is 15 amino acids. With 7 bases removed from V and 6 bases from J, the gap between germline ends came to 19 bases. Germline lookup yields CDR1 SGHDT and CDR2 YYEEEE.

The table lists this clone with a few counts. The chain is built from TRBV7-2 and TRBJ2-2, with 14 positions matching TRBD2. From germline, CDR1 is SGHTA and CDR2 FQGNSA. CDR3 length: 16 residues. V gave up 4 bases and J gave up 7 bases; unmatched junction bases: 5. This CDR3 is CASSSGLAGAVGELFF. The CDR3 DNA follows: TGTGCCAGCAGCTCGGGACTAGCGGGAGCTGTCGGGGAGCTGTTTTTT.

The chain employs TRBV28 and TRBJ2-5; 10 bases match TRBD2. V shed 4 bases, J shed 2 bases, and the junction held 10 bases outside the gene matches. From germline, CDR1 is MDHEN and CDR2 SYDVKM. This CDR3 contains 17 residues. CDR3 amino acids: CASSWELAGSTQETQYF. For the CDR3, the DNA is TGTGCCAGCAGTTGGGAACTAGCGGGGTCTACACAAGAGACCCAGTACTTC.

V is TRBV4-3 and J is TRBJ2-3; tentative D call: TRBD2 (5 bases). Trimming took 4 bases from V and 5 from J, leaving 19 bases between them. The CDR3 extends over 16 amino acids. Germline V CDR1 and CDR2: LGHNA, YSLEER. CDR3 in amino acids: CASSPDWALAQDTQYF. The DNA of the CDR3 is TGCGCCAGCAGCCCGGACTGGGCGCTTGCCCAAGATACGCAGTATTTT.

On this clone: This may come from a read error, since a much larger clone is one base off. The chain carries TRBV25-1 and TRBJ2-1; D is possibly TRBD2 (5 bases). The length of the CDR3 is 17 residues. The germline V gene has CDR1 MGHDK and CDR2 SYGVNS. The CDR3 spells CANSGEERAVSYNEQFF. CDR3 bases: TGTGCCAACAGTGGGGAAGAGAGAGCGGTCTCCTACAATGAGCAGTTCTTC.

Remarks on this clone: This may be a read error, as it is one base from a much larger clone. The chain joins TRBV6-4 to TRBJ2-6; D not certain. The CDR3 has 15 residues. Germline V gene sequence: CDR1 MRHNA, CDR2 SNTAGT. DNA of the CDR3: TGTGCCGGCAGTGACTCGAGCTCTGGGGCCAACGTCCTGACTTTC. Amino acids: CAGSDSSSGANVLTF.

Ten or more counts support this clone. The sample holds other DNA sequences that translate to the same CDR3. The rearrangement uses TRBV14 and TRBJ2-1; perhaps TRBD1 as D (5 bases). The CDR3 loop spans 16 amino acids. Trimming cost V 0 bases and J 3 bases, with 12 bases left between them. Germline V gives CDR1 SGHDN, CDR2 FVKESK. In DNA form, the CDR3 reads TGTGCCAGCAGCCAAGAGAGTCAGGGCCTCTACAATGAGCAGTTCTTC. It encodes CASSQESQGLYNEQFF.

The chain joins TRBV28 to TRBJ2-7; D not certain. This CDR3 is 13 amino acids long. Trimming pared 7 bases from V and 3 bases from J, leaving 13 bases between. Germline CDR1 and CDR2: MDHEN and SYDVKM. The DNA for the CDR3 is TGTGCCAGCACTATACGCCCCCGCTACGAGCAGTACTTC. It codes for CASTIRPRYEQYF.

The chain couples TRBV28 to TRBJ2-7, with D possibly being TRBD2 (6 bases). V lost 2 bases and J lost 7, with 21 bases in between. Germline V lookup: CDR1 MDHEN, CDR2 SYDVKM. There are 16 residues in the CDR3. CDR3 nucleotides: TGTGCCAGCAGTTTAAGGGCGGGATCGGCCCCTAGAGAGCAGTACTTC. It codes for CASSLRAGSAPREQYF.

The J gene is TRBJ2-1, the V gene TRBV28; D may be TRBD2 (6 bases). Germline CDR1 is MDHEN and CDR2 is SYDVKM. Trimming removed 6 bases at V and 0 bases at J, with 12 bases between. This CDR3 is built from 15 residues. The CDR3 spells CASRGLKSSYNEQFF. The CDR3 DNA reads as TGTGCCAGCAGGGGACTGAAAAGCTCCTACAATGAGCAGTTCTTC.

This clone was counted a single time. The CDR3 bases are TGTGCCAGCATGATTGGACGGGGGTCCTACGAGCAGTACTTC. It translates to CASMIGRGSYEQYF. The V gene is TRBV27, the J gene TRBJ2-7; D may be TRBD2 (6 bases). This CDR3 spans 14 amino acids. V was pared by 7 bases and J by 1 base, with 14 bases between. Germline V lookup: CDR1 MNHEY, CDR2 SMNVEV (reference sequence).

V usage is TRBV5-1 and J usage is TRBJ2-7; D gene uncertain. Germline-derived CDR1 and CDR2 are SGHRS and YFSETQ. The V end lost 4 bases, the J end lost 0 bases, and 11 bases lay between the germline ends. The CDR3 is 14 amino acids. CDR3 DNA: TGCGCCAGCAGCCAGCACCAAAGCTCCTACGAGCAGTACTTC. As protein: CASSQHQSSYEQYF.

This clone is a singleton in its sample. The chain employs TRBV28 and TRBJ2-7; D is undetermined. The germline gives CDR1 MDHEN, CDR2 SYDVKM. The V end was cut by 6 bases, the J end by 2 bases, with 8 bases between. This CDR3 region has 12 residues. The CDR3 here is CASSSIAYEQYF. CDR3 coding DNA: TGTGCCAGCAGCTCGATCGCCTACGAGCAGTACTTC.

This clone showed up many times. The V gene is TRBV7-2, the J gene TRBJ1-2; D is unresolved. Germline V gene sequence: CDR1 SGHTA, CDR2 FQGNSA. Trimming stripped 2 bases from V and 4 bases from J, with 20 bases between. The CDR3 loop spans 17 amino acids. The CDR3 DNA sequence: TGTGCCAGCAGCTTAAGCTTAGCCTCCGGGCCGATCTATGGCTACACCTTC. Its translation: CASSLSLASGPIYGYTF.